This TCR beta chain was captured by sequencing in a study of response to subunit inactivated influenza vaccine. Points from the study as a whole: Authors suggested each seasonal influenza vaccination recruits few new T cells.

The V gene's germline CDR1 is ENHRY and CDR2 SYGVKD. Losses at the gene ends were 11 bases for V and 3 bases for J; bases not matched to a gene: 14. This CDR3 is built from 15 residues. TCRdb re-derived calls from the RT-PCR reads in MiXCR, one entry per CDR3 protein. The repertoire has 500,000 to 750,000 distinct CDR3 sequences, about 14% of them found once; the top ten carry 11%. Note on this clonotype: The target antigen is unknown.

This TCR was sampled from a middle-aged man who received an inactivated influenza vaccine. Sample: PBMCs from blood, taken 11 to 12 days after vaccination. The gene calls are TRBV10-3 and TRBJ2-3; 7 bases map to TRBD2. DNA for the CDR3: TGTGCCGCCCCAACTTTGGGGCGGGAGACAGATACGCAGTATTTT. Amino acids: CAAPTLGRETDTQYF.